The 8 T cell receptor beta chains below were found in one sample sequenced in a study of blood T cell repertoires in COVID-19. Some clones are missing from TCRdb's copy, which holds only in-frame ones; the method was immunoSEQ multiplex PCR. The sample lists around 300,000 clones, roughly 90% seen once, with roughly 4.1% in the top ten. The sequenced material came from peripheral blood. Every receptor here comes from a woman aged 50 to 65 with active or convalescent COVID-19.

The chain uses TRBV10-3 and TRBJ1-2, with D possibly matching TRBD1 (6 bases). V was shortened by 2 bases and J by 2 bases, with 12 bases between the two germline ends. This CDR3 has 15 residues. Germline assignment: CDR1 ENHRY and CDR2 SYGVKD. CDR3 coding DNA: TGTGCCATCAGTGAGACGCAGGGGTTGAACTATGGCTACACCTTC. Residues: CAISETQGLNYGYTF.

This clone was seen once. This chain joins TRBV4-2 and TRBJ1-6; TRBD1 is a possible D gene (6 bases). V gave up 0 bases and J gave up 7 bases, with 16 bases separating them. The length of the CDR3 is 17 residues. Germline CDR1 is LGHNA and CDR2 is YNFKEQ. The chain's CDR3 is CASSQDRAGVSNSPLHF. The CDR3 nucleotides are TGTGCCAGCAGCCAAGACCGGGCAGGGGTGTCGAATTCACCCCTCCACTTT.

This rearrangement joins TRBV4-2 to TRBJ1-1; D remains ambiguous. V shed 0 bases and J shed 5 bases, with 10 bases lying between them. Germline V gene lookup returns CDR1 LGHNA and CDR2 YNFKEQ. CDR3 length equals 14 residues. The DNA for the CDR3 is TGTGCCAGCAGCCAAGACCCCATGGAGACTGAAGCTTTCTTT. Encoded protein: CASSQDPMETEAFF.

The chain uses TRBV5-6 and TRBJ2-5; D is undetermined. This CDR3 has 14 amino acids. Germline lookup yields CDR1 SGHDT and CDR2 YYEEEE. V was clipped by 0 bases and J by 5 bases, with 11 bases between them. The CDR3 region has the DNA TGTGCCAGCAGCTTGGTGGCTGCCGGGGAGACCCAGTACTTC. Translating it yields CASSLVAAGETQYF.

V is TRBV3-1 (or the pseudogene TRBV3-2) and J is TRBJ2-1; TRBD2 might be the D (5 bases). The V end lost 4 bases, the J end lost 8 bases, and 6 bases lay between the germline ends. Germline values: CDR1 LGHDT, CDR2 YNNKEL (reference sequence). There are 11 residues in the CDR3. Here the CDR3 reads CASSRGYEQFF. As DNA, the CDR3 is TGTGCCAGCAGCCGAGGGTATGAGCAGTTCTTC.

This chain links TRBV29-1 with TRBJ2-7; D might be TRBD1 (6 bases). Per germline, CDR1 SQVTM and CDR2 ANQGSEA. There are 12 residues in the CDR3. Trimming left V 2 bases short and J 3 bases short, with 8 bases between. CDR3 in amino acids: CSVETGSYEQYF. In DNA, the CDR3 is TGCAGCGTTGAAACAGGGAGCTACGAGCAGTACTTC.

This clone has only a few counts. V usage is TRBV27 and J usage is TRBJ2-7, with 9 bases identical to TRBD1. This CDR3 has 15 residues. Germline V gene data show CDR1 as MNHEY and CDR2 as SMNVEV (reference sequence). V gave up 5 bases and J gave up 2 bases; unmatched junction bases: 7. CDR3 nucleotides: TGTGCCAGCAGTCTATATGGACAGGGGACCTACGAGCAGTACTTC. Residues: CASSLYGQGTYEQYF.

This clone has only a few counts. The chain recombines TRBV7-9 with TRBJ2-7; TRBD2 might be the D (9 bases). The CDR3 loop spans 16 amino acids. V was clipped by 5 bases and J by 4 bases, with 21 bases between them. Per the germline V gene, CDR1 is SEHNR and CDR2 is FQNEAQ (reference sequence). The CDR3 protein is CASSPSGTGTIYEQYF. In DNA, the CDR3 is TGTGCCAGCAGCCCTAGCGGGACAGGAACGATTTACGAGCAGTACTTC.